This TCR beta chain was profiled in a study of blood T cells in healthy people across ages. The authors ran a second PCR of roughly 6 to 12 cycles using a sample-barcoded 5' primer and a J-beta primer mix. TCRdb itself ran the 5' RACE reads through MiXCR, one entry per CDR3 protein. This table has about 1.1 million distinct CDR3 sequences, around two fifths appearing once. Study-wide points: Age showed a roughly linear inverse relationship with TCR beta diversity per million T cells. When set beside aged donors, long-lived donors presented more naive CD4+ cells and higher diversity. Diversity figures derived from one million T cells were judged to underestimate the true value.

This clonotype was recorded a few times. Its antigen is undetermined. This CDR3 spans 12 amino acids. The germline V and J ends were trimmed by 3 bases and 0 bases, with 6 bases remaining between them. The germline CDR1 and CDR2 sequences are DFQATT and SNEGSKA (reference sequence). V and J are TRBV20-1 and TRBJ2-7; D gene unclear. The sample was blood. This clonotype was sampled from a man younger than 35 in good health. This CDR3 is CSASQVSYEQYF. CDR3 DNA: TGCAGTGCTAGTCAGGTCTCCTACGAGCAGTACTTC.